The clone carrying this TCR beta chain was recorded many times. What it binds is unknown. Each CDR3 protein is one row after TCRdb ran MiXCR on the 5' RACE reads. Counted here are 450,000 or so distinct CDR3 sequences, about 18% occurring once; the ten biggest clones make up 12%. Germline lookup yields CDR1 LNHDA and CDR2 SQIVND (reference sequence). Between the trimmed V and J ends, which lost 5 bases and 5 bases, there was a span of 12 bases. This CDR3 spans 13 amino acids. This sample stems from a study of identical twins. The study, taken as a whole, reports: Analyses of zero insertions could, in part, be confounded by invariant MAIT and iNKT cells.

Sample: naive T cells sorted from blood. This sequence was found in a middle-aged man in good health. V usage is TRBV19 and J usage is TRBJ2-5; D may be TRBD2 (6 bases). CDR3: CASSSAGRETQYF. The CDR3, as DNA: TGTGCCAGTAGTTCAGCAGGGAGGGAGACCCAGTACTTC.